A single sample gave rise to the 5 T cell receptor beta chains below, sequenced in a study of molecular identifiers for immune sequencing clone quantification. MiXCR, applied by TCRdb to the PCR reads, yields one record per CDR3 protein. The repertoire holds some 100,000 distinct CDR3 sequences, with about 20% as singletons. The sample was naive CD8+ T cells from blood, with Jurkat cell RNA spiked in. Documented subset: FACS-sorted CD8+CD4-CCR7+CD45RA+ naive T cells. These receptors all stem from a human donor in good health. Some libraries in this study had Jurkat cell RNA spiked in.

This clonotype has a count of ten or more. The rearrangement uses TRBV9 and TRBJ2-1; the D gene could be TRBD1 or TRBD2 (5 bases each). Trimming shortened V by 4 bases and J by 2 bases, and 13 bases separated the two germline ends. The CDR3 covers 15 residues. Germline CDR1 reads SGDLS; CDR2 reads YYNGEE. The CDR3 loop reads CASSPPEGTYNEQFF. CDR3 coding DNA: TGTGCCAGCAGCCCCCCCGAGGGGACCTACAATGAGCAGTTCTTC. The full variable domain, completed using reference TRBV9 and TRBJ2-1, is DSGVTQTPKHLITATGQRVTLRCSPRSGDLSVYWYQQSLDQGLQFLIQYYNGEERAKGNILERFSAQQFPDLHSELNLSSLELGDSALYFCASSPPEGTYNEQFFGPGTRLTVL.

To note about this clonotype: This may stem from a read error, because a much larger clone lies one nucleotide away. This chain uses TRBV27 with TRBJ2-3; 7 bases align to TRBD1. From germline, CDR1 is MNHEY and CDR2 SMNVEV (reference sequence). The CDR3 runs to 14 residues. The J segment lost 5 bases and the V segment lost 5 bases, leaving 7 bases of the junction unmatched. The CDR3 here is CASSHRTGEDTQYF. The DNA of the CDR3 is TGTGCCAGCAGTCATAGGACAGGAGAAGATACGCAGTATTTT.

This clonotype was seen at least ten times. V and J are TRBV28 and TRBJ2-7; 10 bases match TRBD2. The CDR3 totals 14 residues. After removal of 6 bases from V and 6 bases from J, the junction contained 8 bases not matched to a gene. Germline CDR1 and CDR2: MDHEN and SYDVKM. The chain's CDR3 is CASSQSLAGLEQYF. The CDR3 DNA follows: TGTGCCAGCAGCCAATCACTAGCGGGACTCGAGCAGTACTTC.

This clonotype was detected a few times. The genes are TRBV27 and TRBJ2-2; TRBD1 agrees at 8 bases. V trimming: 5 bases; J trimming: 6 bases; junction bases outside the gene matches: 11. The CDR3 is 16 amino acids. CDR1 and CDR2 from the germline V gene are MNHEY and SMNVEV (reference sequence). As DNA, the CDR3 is TGTGCCAGCAGTCCCCGGACAGGGTTTGGAGCCGGGGAGCTGTTTTTT. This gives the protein CASSPRTGFGAGELFF.

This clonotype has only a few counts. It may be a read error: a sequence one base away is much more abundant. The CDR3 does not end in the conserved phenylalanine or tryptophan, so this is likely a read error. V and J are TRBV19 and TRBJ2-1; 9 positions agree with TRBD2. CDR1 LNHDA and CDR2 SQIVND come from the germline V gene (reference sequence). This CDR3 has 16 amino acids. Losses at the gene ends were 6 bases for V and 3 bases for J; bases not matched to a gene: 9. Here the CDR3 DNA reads TGTGCCAGTAGCCCGGAGCGGGGGGTATTCTACAATGAGCAGTTCCTC. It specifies CASSPERGVFYNEQFL.